This T cell receptor beta chain was identified during a study of molecular identifiers for immune sequencing clone quantification. Many counts were recorded for this clonotype. TCRdb passed the PCR reads through MiXCR, listing each CDR3 protein once. The sample has about 330,000 distinct CDR3 sequences, 24% seen once; the top ten hold about 0.73%. Germline loops: CDR1 MNHEY, CDR2 SVGEGT. The CDR3 has 12 amino acids. Trimming pared 6 bases from V and 7 bases from J, leaving 12 bases between. Sequencing was done on a sample of naive CD8+ T cells from blood, with Jurkat cell RNA spiked in. The subset was: FACS-sorted CD8+CD4-CCR7+CD45RA+ naive T cells. This sequence originates from a human donor in good health. Some libraries in this study had Jurkat cell RNA spiked in. This chain links TRBV6-2 or TRBV6-3 with TRBJ1-1; no reliable D call. In nucleotides, the CDR3 is TGTGCCAGCAGAGGGAAGGTTGGTGAAGCTTTCTTT. Protein product: CASRGKVGEAFF.